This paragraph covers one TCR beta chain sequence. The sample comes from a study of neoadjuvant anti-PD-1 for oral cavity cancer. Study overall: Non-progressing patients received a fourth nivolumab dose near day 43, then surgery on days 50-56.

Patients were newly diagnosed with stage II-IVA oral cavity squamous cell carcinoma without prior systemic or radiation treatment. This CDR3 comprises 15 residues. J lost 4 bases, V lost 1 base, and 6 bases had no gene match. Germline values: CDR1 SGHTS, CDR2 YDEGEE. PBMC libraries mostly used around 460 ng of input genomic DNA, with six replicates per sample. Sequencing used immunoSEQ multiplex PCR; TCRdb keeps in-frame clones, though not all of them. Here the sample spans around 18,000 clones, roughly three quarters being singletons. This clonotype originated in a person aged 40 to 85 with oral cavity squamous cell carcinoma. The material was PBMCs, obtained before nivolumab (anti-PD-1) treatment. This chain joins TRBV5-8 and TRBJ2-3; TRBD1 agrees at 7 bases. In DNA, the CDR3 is TGTGCCAGCAGCTTGTGGGGACAGCAGGCAGATACGCAGTATTTT. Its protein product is CASSLWGQQADTQYF.